This TCR beta chain was retrieved from a study of monozygotic twins with cystic fibrosis (dated by TCRdb to about 2021). Regarding the complete study: About 3.1 micrograms of fragmented DNA went through approximately 16 PCR cycles to produce barcoded libraries. To assess genetic influence on V and J gene usage, the study compared TCR beta repertoires within and across 16 monozygotic twin pairs with cystic fibrosis. Made up mostly of children and adolescents, the cohort included ten female and six male twin pairs ranging in age from about 2.0 to 36.4 years, with a median of roughly 9 years. On the day blood was drawn, the twins' weight-for-height and FEVPerc (FEV1 disease centile) were ranked against those of the approximately 990 cohort participants. Data for three of the twin pairs had been reported earlier in a different context. Study-level results and caveats: In 13 of 16 pairs, V gene usage most closely resembled the co-twin's, and the same held for J usage in 8 of 16 pairs, a pattern suggesting genetic constraints. No association turned up between shared CDR3 numbers and age, concordance or disease severity, and the cohort was small. Significantly higher nucleotide-identical clonotype sharing was observed within monozygotic CF twin pairs than between unrelated CF individuals (P = 0.000026, Mann-Whitney). Simpson clonality was generally low (median approximately 0.009), suggesting a naive-dominated repertoire, with higher clonality in the most severely affected patients.

The twin pairs came from the European Cystic Fibrosis Twin and Sibling Study Cohort, which recruited patients from over 150 CF clinics across 14 European countries. Both zygosity and CFTR genotype were checked in-house, and zygosity was tested with multiplex PCR across nine short tandem repeat loci. Peripheral blood was sampled from each twin, with clinical parameters recorded on the day of blood sampling. Genomic DNA was isolated from peripheral blood cells with phenol/chloroform and kept in TE buffer at 4 degrees C. V and J are truncated by 1 base and 6 bases respectively, leaving an intervening sequence of 14 bases. As encoded in the germline V gene (reference sequence), CDR1 is SGHAT while CDR2 is FQDESV. The CDR3 contains 15 residues, cysteine and phenylalanine counted. The entry retains the CDR3 DNA only, 45 bases that are in frame from base 1. TCR beta CDR3 regions were amplified by multiplex PCR using the immunoSEQ immune profiling system, following the manufacturer's instructions. An Illumina NextSeq system was used to carry out the sequencing. The authors processed their data as follows. Sequence data were processed on the immunoSEQ Analyzer platform, and clonality was calculated as the square root of Simpson's index of productive rearrangements. Similarity in V and J usage was quantified by Jensen-Shannon distance, and CDR3 generation probabilities were calculated with OLGA. The immuneACCESS database (August 2020) and VDJdb (December 2020) were searched for shared CDR3 sequences. TCRdb obtained this table from immuneACCESS and retained in-frame rearrangements with V and J assigned. These tables miss some clones; where compared with another copy, unresolved V genes account for less than half of the shortfall, and the remainder is unexplained. The V and J calls and the clone size are those of that table, but D and trimming were determined from the DNA. Present in this sample are about 36,000 clones, just over 90% of which were seen just once. The ten largest make up roughly 0.2% of the sample.

As for this clone: What antigen it recognizes has not been identified. It has no much larger one-base neighbor in the sample; base qualities were not kept.

The rearrangement combines TRBV11-1 with TRBJ2-3; matching of 5 bases hints at TRBD1 as the D gene. The source material was blood. The sequence was collected from a boy younger than 10 with cystic fibrosis. The CDR3 region reads CASSLEGSSRDTQYF. The sequenced DNA: TGTGCCAGCAGCTTAGAGGGGTCTAGTCGGGATACGCAGTATTTT.